The entry that follows covers one T cell receptor (beta chain) sequence. What it binds is not known. This record comes from a study of cytomegalovirus exposure and HLA in healthy donors. Study information: The 120 or so validation repertoires and the approximately 670 first-cohort repertoires shared a platform, a later analysis reported.

Study results and limitations: Subsequent analysis revealed that first-cohort TCR clusters tended to co-occur in the 90 to 150 validation repertoires. The study recorded around 160 TCR beta chains that were cytomegalovirus-associated. Per published reports, the classifier diagnosed cytomegalovirus status with high specificity and sensitivity.

This CDR3 spans 16 amino acids. CDR1 MNHEY and CDR2 SVGAGI come from the germline V gene. V dropped 2 bases and J dropped 4 bases, with 15 bases sitting between them. Some clones are missing from TCRdb's copy, which holds only in-frame ones; the method was immunoSEQ multiplex PCR. The table has 90,000 to 130,000 clones, almost 96% seen once. The chain is built from TRBV6-5 and TRBJ2-1; D call uncertain. The receptor comes from a woman aged 18-29 years in good health and CMV-seronegative. The material sequenced was PBMCs. In nucleotides, the CDR3 is TGTGCCAGCAGTTACGGCGACATACAGTTGTACAATGAGCAGTTCTTC. Protein product: CASSYGDIQLYNEQFF.